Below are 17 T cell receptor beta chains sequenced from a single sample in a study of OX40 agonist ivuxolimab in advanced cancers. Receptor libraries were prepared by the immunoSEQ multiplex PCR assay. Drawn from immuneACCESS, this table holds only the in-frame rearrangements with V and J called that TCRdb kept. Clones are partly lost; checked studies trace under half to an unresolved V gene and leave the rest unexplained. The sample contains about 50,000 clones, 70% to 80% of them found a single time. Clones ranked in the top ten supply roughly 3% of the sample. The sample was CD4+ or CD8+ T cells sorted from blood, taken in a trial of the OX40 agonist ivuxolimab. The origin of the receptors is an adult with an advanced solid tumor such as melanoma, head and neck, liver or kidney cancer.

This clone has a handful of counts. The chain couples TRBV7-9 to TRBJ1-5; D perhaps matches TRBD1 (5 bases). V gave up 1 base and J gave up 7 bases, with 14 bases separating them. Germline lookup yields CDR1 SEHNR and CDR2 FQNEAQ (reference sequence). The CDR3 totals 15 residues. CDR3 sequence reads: CASSLDPDRGQPQHF. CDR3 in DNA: TGTGCCAGCAGCTTAGACCCAGACCGGGGCCAGCCCCAGCATTTT.

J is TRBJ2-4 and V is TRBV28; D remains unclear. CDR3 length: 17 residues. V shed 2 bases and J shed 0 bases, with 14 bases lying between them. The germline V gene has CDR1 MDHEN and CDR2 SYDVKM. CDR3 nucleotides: TGTGCCAGCAGTTTAAGGGCTCTAACAGTAGCCAAAAACATTCAGTACTTC. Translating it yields CASSLRALTVAKNIQYF.

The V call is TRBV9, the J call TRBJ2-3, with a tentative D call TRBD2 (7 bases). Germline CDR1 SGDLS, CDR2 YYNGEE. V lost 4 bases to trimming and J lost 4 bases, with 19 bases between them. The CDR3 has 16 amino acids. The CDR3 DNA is TGTGCCAGCAGCCCCTTAGGGGGGAGGGCGGCAGATACGCAGTATTTT. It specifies CASSPLGGRAADTQYF.

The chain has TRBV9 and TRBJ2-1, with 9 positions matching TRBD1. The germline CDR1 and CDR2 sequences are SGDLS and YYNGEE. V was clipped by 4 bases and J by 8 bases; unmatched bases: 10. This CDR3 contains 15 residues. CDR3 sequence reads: CASSFRTGATDEQFF. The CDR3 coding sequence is TGTGCCAGCAGCTTCCGGACAGGGGCAACGGATGAGCAGTTCTTC.

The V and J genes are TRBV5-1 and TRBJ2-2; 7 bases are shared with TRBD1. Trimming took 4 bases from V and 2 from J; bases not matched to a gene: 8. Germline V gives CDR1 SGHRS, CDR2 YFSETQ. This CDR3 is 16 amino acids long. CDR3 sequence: CASSRQGGRNTGELFF. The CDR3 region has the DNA TGCGCCAGCAGCCGCCAAGGGGGCCGTAACACCGGGGAGCTGTTTTTT.

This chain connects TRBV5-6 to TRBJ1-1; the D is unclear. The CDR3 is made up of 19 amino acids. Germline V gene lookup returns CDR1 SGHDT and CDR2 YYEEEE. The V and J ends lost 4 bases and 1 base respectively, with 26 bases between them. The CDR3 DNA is TGTGCCAGCAGCCCCGACCCCGCCGCACAATCACGGGGGAACACTGAAGCTTTCTTT. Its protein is CASSPDPAAQSRGNTEAFF.

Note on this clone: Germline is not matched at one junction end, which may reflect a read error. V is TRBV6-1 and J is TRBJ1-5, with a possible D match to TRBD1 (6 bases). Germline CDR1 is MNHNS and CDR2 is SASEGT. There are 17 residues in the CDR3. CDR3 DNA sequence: TGTGCCAGCAGTCAAGCTTCCTGGGGGGCACGGAATCAGCCCCAGCATTTT. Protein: CASSQASWGARNQPQHF.

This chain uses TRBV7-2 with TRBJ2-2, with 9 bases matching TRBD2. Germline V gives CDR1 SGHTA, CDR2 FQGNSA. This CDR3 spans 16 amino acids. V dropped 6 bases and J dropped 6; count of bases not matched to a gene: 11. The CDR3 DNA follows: TGTGCCAGCAGTCTCACCGGGACTAGCAGGGCCGGGGAGCTGTTTTTT. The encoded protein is CASSLTGTSRAGELFF.

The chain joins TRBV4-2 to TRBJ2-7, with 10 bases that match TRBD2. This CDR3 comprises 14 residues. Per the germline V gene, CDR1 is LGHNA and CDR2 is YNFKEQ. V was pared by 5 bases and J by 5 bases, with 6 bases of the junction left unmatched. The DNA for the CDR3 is TGTGCCAGCAGCTTGTCTAGCGGGAGCCACGAGCAGTACTTC. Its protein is CASSLSSGSHEQYF.

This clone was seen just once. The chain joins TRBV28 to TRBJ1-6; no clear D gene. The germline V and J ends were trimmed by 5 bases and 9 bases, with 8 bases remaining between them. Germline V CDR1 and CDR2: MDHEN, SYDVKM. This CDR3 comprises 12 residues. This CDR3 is CASSLSSSPLHF. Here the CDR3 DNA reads TGTGCCAGCAGTCTGTCCTCTTCACCCCTCCACTTT.

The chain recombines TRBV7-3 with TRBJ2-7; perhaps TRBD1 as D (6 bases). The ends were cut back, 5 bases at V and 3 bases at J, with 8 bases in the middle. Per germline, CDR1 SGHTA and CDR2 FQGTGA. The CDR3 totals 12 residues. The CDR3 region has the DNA TGTGCCAGCAGCAGGGACAACTACGAGCAGTACTTC. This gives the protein CASSRDNYEQYF.

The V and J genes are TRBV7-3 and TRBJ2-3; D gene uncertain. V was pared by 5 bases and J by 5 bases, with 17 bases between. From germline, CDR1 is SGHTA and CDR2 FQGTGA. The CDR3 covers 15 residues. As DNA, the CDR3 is TGTGCCAGCAGCGTCGGGCCACGGGTTGGAGATACGCAGTATTTT. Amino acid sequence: CASSVGPRVGDTQYF.

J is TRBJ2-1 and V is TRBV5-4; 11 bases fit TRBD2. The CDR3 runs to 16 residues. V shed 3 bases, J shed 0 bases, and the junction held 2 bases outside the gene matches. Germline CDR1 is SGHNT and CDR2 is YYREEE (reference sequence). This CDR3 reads CASSSLAGGSYNEQFF. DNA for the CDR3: TGTGCCAGCAGCTCCCTAGCGGGGGGCTCCTACAATGAGCAGTTCTTC.

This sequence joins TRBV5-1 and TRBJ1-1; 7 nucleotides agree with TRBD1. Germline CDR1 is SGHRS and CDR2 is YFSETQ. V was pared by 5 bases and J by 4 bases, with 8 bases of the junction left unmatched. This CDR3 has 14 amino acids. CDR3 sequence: CASRKTGLGTEAFF. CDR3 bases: TGCGCCAGCAGAAAGACAGGGTTGGGCACTGAAGCTTTCTTT.

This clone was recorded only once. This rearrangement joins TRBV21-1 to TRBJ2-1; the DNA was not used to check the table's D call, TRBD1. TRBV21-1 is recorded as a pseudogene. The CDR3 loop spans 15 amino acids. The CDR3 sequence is CASSKNRGTYNEQFF. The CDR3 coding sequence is TGTGCCAGCAGCAAAAACAGGGGAACGTACAATGAGCAGTTCTTC.

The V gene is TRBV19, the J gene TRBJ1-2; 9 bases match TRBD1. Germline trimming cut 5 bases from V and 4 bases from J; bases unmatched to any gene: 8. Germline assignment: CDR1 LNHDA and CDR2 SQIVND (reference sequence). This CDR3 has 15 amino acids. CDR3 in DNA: TGTGCCAGTAGTTTCGCGACAGGGGGAGTCTATGGCTACACCTTC. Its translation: CASSFATGGVYGYTF.

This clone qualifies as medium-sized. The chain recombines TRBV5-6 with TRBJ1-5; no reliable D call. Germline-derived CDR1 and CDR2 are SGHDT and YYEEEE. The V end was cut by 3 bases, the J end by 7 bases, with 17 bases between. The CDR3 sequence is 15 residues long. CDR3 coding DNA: TGTGCCAGCAGCTCTCGACGGGCCTCGAGGCAGCCCCAGCATTTT. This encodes CASSSRRASRQPQHF.